A selection of T cell receptor beta chains follows, all from one sample in a study of PD-L1 blockade in urothelial cancer. The assay was immunoSEQ multiplex PCR, and TCRdb's table has in-frame clones only and misses some. The sample lists around 50,000 clones; 84% were seen once. Material: PBMCs, obtained around atezolizumab (anti-PD-L1) treatment. The receptor set was obtained from a man in his fifties with urothelial cancer. The CDR3 runs from the conserved cysteine through the conserved F or W. A D gene is named only where the DNA matches it firmly. Size is omitted from some rows. Given values are once, few, many or a class for expanded clones.

d_call | j_call | clone_size | v_call | cdr3_aa | cdr3_nt
TRBD2 | TRBJ2-5 | . | TRBV9 | CASSGTGTKGETQYF | TGTGCCAGCAGCGGGACCGGGACTAAGGGAGAGACCCAGTACTTC
. | TRBJ1-1 | . | TRBV5-1 | CASSLAERYTEAFF | TGCGCCAGCAGCTTGGCCGAGCGGTACACTGAAGCTTTCTTT
. | TRBJ2-5 | . | TRBV5-1 | CASSLSASEETQYF | TGCGCCAGCAGCCTCTCGGCTAGCGAGGAGACCCAGTACTTC
TRBD1 | TRBJ2-2 | once | TRBV5-1 | CASNRDSNTGELFF | TGCGCCAGCAACAGGGACAGCAACACCGGGGAGCTGTTTTTT
. | TRBJ2-3 | . | TRBV11-2 | CASSRSVSTDTQYF | TGTGCCAGCAGCCGGTCGGTCAGCACAGATACGCAGTATTTT
TRBD2 | TRBJ2-2 | . | TRBV28 | CASTSSGRGELFF | TGTGCCAGCACGAGTAGCGGGAGAGGGGAGCTGTTTTTT
TRBD1 | TRBJ1-4 | once | TRBV10-2 | CASSEVGRQGREKLFF | TGCGCCAGCAGCGAGGTGGGGAGACAGGGACGTGAAAAACTGTTTTTT
. | TRBJ2-5 | . | TRBV30 | CAWSAKVSAWGRGETQYF | TGTGCCTGGAGTGCGAAAGTTAGCGCCTGGGGCCGGGGGGAGACCCAGTACTTC
TRBD1 | TRBJ2-7 | . | TRBV28 | CASSPVPGGAYEQYF | TGTGCCAGCAGTCCAGTACCAGGGGGCGCGTACGAGCAGTACTTC
. | TRBJ2-5 | . | TRBV27 | CASSSQDSETQYF | TGTGCCAGCAGTTCCCAGGACAGCGAGACCCAGTACTTC
. | TRBJ2-1 | . | TRBV7-9 | CASSLSARRGGWNEQFF | TGTGCCAGCAGCTTATCGGCCAGGAGGGGGGGTTGGAATGAGCAGTTCTTC
TRBD2 | TRBJ2-7 | . | TRBV25-1 | CASRDTSGSYEQYF | TGTGCCAGCAGAGATACTAGCGGCTCCTACGAGCAGTACTTC
. | TRBJ2-1 | . | TRBV27 | CASSLGQVGWEQFF | TGTGCCAGCAGTTTAGGTCAGGTGGGTTGGGAGCAGTTCTTC
. | TRBJ1-2 | once | TRBV7-8 | CASSPLELAYGYTF | TGTGCCAGCAGCCCACTAGAGCTGGCCTATGGCTACACCTTC
. | TRBJ2-7 | . | TRBV2 | CASSEGRGWSEQYF | TGTGCCAGCAGTGAGGGCAGGGGTTGGTCAGAGCAGTACTTC
TRBD2 | TRBJ2-7 | . | TRBV23-1 | CASSQELAVEGYEQYF | TGCGCCAGCAGTCAAGAACTAGCGGTCGAAGGCTACGAGCAGTACTTC
TRBD2 | TRBJ2-7 | . | TRBV28 | CASSLAGAYEQYF | TGTGCCAGCAGTTTAGCGGGAGCCTACGAGCAGTACTTC
. | TRBJ2-7 | . | TRBV11-2 | CASSSGLTYEQYF | TGTGCCAGCAGCTCGGGACTTACCTACGAGCAGTACTTC
. | TRBJ2-5 | . | TRBV9 | CASSTSFGETQYF | TGTGCCAGCAGCACTAGTTTTGGCGAGACCCAGTACTTC
TRBD1 | TRBJ2-7 | . | TRBV6-1 | CASSEKGQALSYEQYF | TGTGCCAGCAGTGAAAAGGGACAGGCCTTATCCTACGAGCAGTACTTC
TRBD2 | TRBJ2-1 | . | TRBV19 | CASSRSSGRGWGNEQFF | TGTGCCAGTAGCCGATCTAGCGGGAGGGGTTGGGGGAATGAGCAGTTCTTC
. | TRBJ1-5 | . | TRBV18 | CASSPTAGRDQPQHF | TGTGCCAGCTCACCTACAGCGGGCCGCGATCAGCCCCAGCATTTT
TRBD1 | TRBJ1-3 | . | TRBV6-5 | CASSYGTGVGNTIYF | TGTGCCAGCAGTTACGGGACAGGGGTCGGGAACACCATATATTTT
TRBD1 | TRBJ2-7 | . | TRBV30 | CAWRTQGASEQYF | TGTGCCTGGAGAACACAGGGGGCCTCCGAGCAGTACTTC
TRBD2 | TRBJ2-3 | . | TRBV5-4 | CASSLGSSLAGGTRDTQYF | TGTGCCAGCAGCTTGGGTTCGAGCCTAGCGGGGGGCACTAGGGATACGCAGTATTTT
. | TRBJ1-3 | . | TRBV27 | CASSRRVGGNTIYF | TGTGCCAGCAGTCGGCGGGTCGGTGGAAACACCATATATTTT
. | TRBJ2-1 | . | TRBV7-9 | CASSLAKSEQFF | TGTGCCAGCAGCCTAGCCAAGAGTGAGCAGTTCTTC
TRBD1 | TRBJ1-1 | . | TRBV27 | CASSLDRPLNTEAFF | TGTGCCAGCAGTTTGGACAGGCCTCTGAACACTGAAGCTTTCTTT